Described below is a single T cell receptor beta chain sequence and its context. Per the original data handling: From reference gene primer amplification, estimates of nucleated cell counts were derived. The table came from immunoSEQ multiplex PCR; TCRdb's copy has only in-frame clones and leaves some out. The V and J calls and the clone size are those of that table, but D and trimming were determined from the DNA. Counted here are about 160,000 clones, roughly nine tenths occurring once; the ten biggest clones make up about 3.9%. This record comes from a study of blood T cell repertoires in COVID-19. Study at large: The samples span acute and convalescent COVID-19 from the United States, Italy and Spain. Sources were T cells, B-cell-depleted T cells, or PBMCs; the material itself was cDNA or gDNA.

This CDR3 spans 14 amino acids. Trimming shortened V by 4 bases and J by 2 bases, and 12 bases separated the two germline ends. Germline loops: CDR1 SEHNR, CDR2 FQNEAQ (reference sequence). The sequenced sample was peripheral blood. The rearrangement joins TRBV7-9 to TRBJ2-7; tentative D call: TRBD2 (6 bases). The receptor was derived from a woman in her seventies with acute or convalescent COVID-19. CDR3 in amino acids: CASSSRGLTYEQYF. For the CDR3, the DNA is TGTGCCAGCAGCTCAAGAGGACTAACCTACGAGCAGTACTTC.